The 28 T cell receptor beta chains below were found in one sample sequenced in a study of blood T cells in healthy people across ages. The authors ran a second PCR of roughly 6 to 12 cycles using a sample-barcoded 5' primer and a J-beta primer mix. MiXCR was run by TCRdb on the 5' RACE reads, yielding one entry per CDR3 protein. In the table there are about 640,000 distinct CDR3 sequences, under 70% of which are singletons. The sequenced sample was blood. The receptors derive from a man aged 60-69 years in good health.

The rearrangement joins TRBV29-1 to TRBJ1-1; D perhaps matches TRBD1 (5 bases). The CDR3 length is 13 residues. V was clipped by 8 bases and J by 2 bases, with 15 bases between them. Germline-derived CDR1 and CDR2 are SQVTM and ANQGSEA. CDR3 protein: CSIRQFLNTEAFF. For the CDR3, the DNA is TGCAGCATAAGACAGTTCTTAAACACTGAAGCTTTCTTT.

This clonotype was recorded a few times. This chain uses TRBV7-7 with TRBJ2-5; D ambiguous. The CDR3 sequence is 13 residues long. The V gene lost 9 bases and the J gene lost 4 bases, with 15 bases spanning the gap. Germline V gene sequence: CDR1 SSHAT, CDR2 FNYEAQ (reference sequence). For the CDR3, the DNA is TGTGCCAGTTCGCGAGGCCCCGGAGAGACCCAGTACTTC. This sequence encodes CASSRGPGETQYF.

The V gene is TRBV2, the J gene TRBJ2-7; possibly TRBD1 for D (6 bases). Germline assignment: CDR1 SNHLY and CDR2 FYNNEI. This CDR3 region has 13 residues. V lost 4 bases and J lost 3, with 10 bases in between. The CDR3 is CASSVQGYYEQYF. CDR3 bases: TGTGCCAGCAGTGTCCAGGGGTACTACGAGCAGTACTTC.

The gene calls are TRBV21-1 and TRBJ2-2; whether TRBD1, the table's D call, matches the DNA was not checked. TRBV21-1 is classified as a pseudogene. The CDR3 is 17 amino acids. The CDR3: CASSRRRNRGLHGELFF. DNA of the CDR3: TGTGCCAGCAGCAGACGACGAAACAGGGGGCTGCACGGGGAGCTGTTTTTT.

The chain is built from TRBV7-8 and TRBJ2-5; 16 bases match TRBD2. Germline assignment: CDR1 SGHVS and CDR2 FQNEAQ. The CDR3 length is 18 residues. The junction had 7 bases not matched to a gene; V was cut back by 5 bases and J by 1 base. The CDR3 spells CASSLGTSGGAPQETQYF. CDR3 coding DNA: TGTGCCAGCAGCCTTGGGACTAGCGGGGGGGCCCCCCAAGAGACCCAGTACTTC.

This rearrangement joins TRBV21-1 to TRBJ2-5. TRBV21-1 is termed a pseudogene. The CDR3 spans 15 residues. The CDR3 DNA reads TGTGCCAGCAGCAAAACGGGGAAGCCCAACCAGACCCAGTACTTC. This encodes CASSKTGKPNQTQYF.

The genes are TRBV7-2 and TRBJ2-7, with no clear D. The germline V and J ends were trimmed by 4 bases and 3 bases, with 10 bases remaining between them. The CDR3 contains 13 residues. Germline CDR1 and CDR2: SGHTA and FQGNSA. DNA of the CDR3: TGTGCCAGCAGCTCATACACACGCTACGAGCAGTACTTC. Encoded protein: CASSSYTRYEQYF.

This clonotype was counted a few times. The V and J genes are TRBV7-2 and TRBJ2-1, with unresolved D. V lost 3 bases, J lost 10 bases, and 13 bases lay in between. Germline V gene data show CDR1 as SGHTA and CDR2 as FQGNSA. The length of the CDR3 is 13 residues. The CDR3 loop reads CASSFQAVLEQFF. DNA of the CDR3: TGTGCCAGCAGCTTCCAGGCGGTTTTGGAGCAGTTCTTC. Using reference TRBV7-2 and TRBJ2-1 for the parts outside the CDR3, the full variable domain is GAGVSQSPSNKVTEKGKDVELRCDPISGHTALYWYRQSLGQGLEFLIYFQGNSAPDKSGLPSDRFSAERTGGSVSTLTIQRTQQEDSAVYLCASSFQAVLEQFFGPGTRLTVL.

The CDR3 region has the DNA TGTGCCACGAGTCCAGGACAGGGAACGAGCTCTGGGGCCAACGTCCTGACTTTC. The encoded protein is CATSPGQGTSSGANVLTF. J is TRBJ2-6 and V is TRBV15, with TRBD1 identical over 8 bases. After removal of 9 bases from V and 0 bases from J, the junction contained 13 bases not matched to a gene. The CDR3 covers 18 residues. Germline assignment: CDR1 LNHNV and CDR2 YYDKDF (reference sequence).

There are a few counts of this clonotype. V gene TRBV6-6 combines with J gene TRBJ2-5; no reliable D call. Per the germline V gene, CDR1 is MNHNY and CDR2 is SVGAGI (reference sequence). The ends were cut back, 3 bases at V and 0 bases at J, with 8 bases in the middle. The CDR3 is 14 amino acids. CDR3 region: CASSYSEYQETQYF. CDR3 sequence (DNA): TGTGCCAGCAGTTATTCGGAGTACCAAGAGACCCAGTACTTC.

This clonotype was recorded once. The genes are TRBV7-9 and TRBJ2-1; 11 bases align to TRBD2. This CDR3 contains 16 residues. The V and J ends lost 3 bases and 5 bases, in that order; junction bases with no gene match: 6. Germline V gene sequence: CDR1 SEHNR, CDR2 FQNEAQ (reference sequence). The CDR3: CASSLPTSGVDNEQFF. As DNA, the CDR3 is TGTGCCAGCAGCTTGCCGACTAGCGGGGTGGACAATGAGCAGTTCTTC.

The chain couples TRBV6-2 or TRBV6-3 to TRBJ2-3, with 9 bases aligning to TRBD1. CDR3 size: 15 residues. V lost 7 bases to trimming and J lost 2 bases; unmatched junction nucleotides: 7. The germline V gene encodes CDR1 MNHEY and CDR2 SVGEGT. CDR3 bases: TGTGCCAGCACCTTACAGGGGGCCGCCACAGATACGCAGTATTTT. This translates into CASTLQGAATDTQYF.

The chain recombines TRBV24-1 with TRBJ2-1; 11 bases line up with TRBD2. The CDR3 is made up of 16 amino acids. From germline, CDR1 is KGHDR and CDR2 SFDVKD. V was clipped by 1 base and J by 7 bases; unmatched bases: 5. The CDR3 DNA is TGTGCCACCAGTGATTTCGAGGCTAGCGGGGGGAATGAGCAGTTCTTC. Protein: CATSDFEASGGNEQFF.

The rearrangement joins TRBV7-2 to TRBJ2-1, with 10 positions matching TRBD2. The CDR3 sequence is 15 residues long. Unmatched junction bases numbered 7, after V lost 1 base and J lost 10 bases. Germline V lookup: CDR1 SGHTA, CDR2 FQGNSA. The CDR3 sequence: CASSLGPAGGYEQFF. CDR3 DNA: TGTGCCAGCAGCTTAGGTCCAGCGGGGGGGTACGAGCAGTTCTTC.

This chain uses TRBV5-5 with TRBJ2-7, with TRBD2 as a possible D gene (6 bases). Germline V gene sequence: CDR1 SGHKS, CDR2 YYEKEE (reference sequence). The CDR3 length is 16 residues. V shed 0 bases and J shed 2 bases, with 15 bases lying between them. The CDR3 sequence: CASSLEGLQAAYEQYF. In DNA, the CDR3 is TGTGCCAGCAGCTTGGAGGGACTCCAGGCCGCCTACGAGCAGTACTTC.

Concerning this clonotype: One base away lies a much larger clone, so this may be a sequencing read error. The CDR3 protein is CASSPNQETQFF. In DNA form, the CDR3 reads TGTGCCAGCTCACCGAACCAAGAGACCCAGTTCTTC. The chain joins TRBV18 to TRBJ2-5; D gene ambiguous. The DNA end is more similar to TRBJ2-1, so the J call may be wrong. The CDR3 loop spans 12 amino acids. Germline CDR1 is KGHSH and CDR2 is LQKENI.

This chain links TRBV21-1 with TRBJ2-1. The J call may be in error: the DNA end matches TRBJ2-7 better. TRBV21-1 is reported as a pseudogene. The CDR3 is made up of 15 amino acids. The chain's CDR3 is CASIRPRARYNEQYF. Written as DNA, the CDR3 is TGTGCCAGCATCAGACCGAGGGCTCGATACAATGAGCAGTACTTC.

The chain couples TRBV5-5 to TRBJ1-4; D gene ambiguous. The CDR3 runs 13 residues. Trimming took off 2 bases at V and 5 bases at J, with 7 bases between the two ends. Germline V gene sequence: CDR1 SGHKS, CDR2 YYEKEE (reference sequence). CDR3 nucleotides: TGTGCCAGCAGCTTATGGCAGAATGAAAAACTGTTTTTT. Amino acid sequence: CASSLWQNEKLFF.

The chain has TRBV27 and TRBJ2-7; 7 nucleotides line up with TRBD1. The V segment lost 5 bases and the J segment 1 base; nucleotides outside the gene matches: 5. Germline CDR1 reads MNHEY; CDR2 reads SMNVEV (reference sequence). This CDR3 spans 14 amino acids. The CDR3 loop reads CASSDTTGSYEQYF. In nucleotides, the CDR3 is TGTGCCAGCAGTGATACGACAGGGTCCTACGAGCAGTACTTC.

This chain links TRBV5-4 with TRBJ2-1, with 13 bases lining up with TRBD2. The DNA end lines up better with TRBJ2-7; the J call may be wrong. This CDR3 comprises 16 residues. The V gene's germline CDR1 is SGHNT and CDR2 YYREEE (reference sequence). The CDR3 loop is CASSHKTSGGYNEQYF. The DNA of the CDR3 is TGTGCCAGCAGCCACAAGACTAGCGGGGGGTACAATGAGCAGTACTTC.

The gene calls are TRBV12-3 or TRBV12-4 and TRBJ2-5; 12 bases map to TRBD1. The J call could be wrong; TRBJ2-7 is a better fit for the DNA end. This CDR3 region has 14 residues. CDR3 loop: CASRGDRGPYEQYF. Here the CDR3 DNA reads TGTGCCAGCAGGGGGGACAGGGGGCCCTACGAGCAGTACTTC.

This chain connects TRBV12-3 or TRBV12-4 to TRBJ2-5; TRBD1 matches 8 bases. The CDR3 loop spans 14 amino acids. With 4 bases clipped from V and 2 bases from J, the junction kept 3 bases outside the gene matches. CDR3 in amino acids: CASSWGTGQETQYF. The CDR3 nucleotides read TGTGCCAGCAGTTGGGGGACAGGACAAGAGACCCAGTACTTC.

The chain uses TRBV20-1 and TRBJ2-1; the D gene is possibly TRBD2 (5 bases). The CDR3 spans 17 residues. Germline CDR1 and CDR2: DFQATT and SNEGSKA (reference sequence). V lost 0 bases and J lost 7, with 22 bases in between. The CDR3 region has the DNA TGCAGTGCTAGAGACCCCCGATCGAGGGCGCGACGGAATGAGCAGTTCTTC. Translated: CSARDPRSRARRNEQFF.

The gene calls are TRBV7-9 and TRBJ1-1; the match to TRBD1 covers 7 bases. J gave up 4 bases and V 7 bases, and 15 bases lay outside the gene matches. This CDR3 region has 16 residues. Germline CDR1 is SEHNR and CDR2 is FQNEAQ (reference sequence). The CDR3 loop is CASILSAHQGGTEAFF. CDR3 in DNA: TGTGCCAGCATCCTATCCGCTCATCAGGGGGGCACTGAAGCTTTCTTT.

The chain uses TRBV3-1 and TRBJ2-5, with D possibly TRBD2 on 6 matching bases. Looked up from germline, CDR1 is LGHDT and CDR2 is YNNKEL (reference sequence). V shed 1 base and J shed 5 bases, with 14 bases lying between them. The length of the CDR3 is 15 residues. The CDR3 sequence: CASSQVGGVRETQYF. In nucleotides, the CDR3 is TGTGCCAGCAGCCAAGTCGGGGGAGTGCGTGAGACCCAGTACTTC.

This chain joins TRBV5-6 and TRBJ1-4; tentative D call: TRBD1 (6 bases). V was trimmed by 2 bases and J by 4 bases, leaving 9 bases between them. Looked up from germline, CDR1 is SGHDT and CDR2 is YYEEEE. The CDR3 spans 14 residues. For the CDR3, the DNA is TGTGCCAGCAGCTTTGGACAGCTTAATGAAAAACTGTTTTTT. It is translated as CASSFGQLNEKLFF.

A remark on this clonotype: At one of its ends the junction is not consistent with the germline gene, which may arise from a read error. The CDR3 protein is CATSRGVTQETVAFF. CDR3 bases: TGTGCCACCAGCAGAGGGGTCACCCAGGAGACTGTAGCTTTCTTT. The chain uses TRBV15 and TRBJ1-1, with D hard to call. Germline-derived CDR1 and CDR2 are LNHNV and YYDKDF (reference sequence). This CDR3 has 15 residues.

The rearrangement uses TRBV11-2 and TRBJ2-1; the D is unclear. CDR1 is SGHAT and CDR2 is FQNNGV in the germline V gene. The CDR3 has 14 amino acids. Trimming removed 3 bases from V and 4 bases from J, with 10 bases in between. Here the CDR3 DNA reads TGTGCCAGCAGCTTCACGGTAGGGTACAATGAGCAGTTCTTC. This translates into CASSFTVGYNEQFF. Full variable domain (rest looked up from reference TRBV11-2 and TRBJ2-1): EAGVAQSPRYKIIEKRQSVAFWCNPISGHATLYWYQQILGQGPKLLIQFQNNGVVDDSQLPKDRFSAERLKGVDSTLKIQPAKLEDSAVYLCASSFTVGYNEQFFGPGTRLTVL.